The rows below give T cell receptor beta chains drawn from one sample of a study of cytomegalovirus exposure and HLA in healthy donors. Some clones are missing from TCRdb's copy, which holds only in-frame ones; the method was immunoSEQ multiplex PCR. Of about 140,000 clones listed, around three quarters are singletons. The sample was PBMCs. All receptors come from a man aged 40-50 years in good health and CMV-seropositive. CDR3s include the opening cysteine and the closing phenylalanine or tryptophan.

j_call | v_call | cdr3_aa
TRBJ2-5 | TRBV2 | CASSPGTAVETQYF
TRBJ1-5 | TRBV5-1 | CASSPPGRGHQPQHF
TRBJ1-1 | TRBV10-2 | CASGQWTGMNTEAFF
TRBJ1-3 | TRBV7-8 | CASSPGLGNTIYF
TRBJ2-7 | TRBV27 | CASSLSRGPYEQYF
TRBJ1-6 | TRBV4-1 | CASSQDPTGQLNYNSPLHF
TRBJ2-1 | TRBV21-1 | CASSDRGQFF
TRBJ2-7 | TRBV5-8 | CASSLGGQVYEQYF
TRBJ2-5 | TRBV5-1 | CASSFPGTTQETQYF
TRBJ1-3 | TRBV9 | CASSVGRGAGNTIYF
TRBJ1-2 | TRBV6-1 | CASSEASYGYTF
TRBJ1-1 | TRBV30 | CAWKHTEAFF
TRBJ1-1 | TRBV19 | CASSIPTGGAVKTEAFF
TRBJ1-5 | TRBV18 | CASSPDTSTQPQHF
TRBJ2-2 | TRBV15 | CATSRERIGLSGELFF
TRBJ2-7 | TRBV9 | CASSAGGGLTALYEQYF
TRBJ2-4 | TRBV29-1 | CSVGTGRSKNIQYF
TRBJ1-5 | TRBV5-1 | CASSLGTGGFQPQHF
TRBJ2-7 | TRBV2 | CASSYGSSYEQYF
TRBJ2-3 | TRBV19 | CASSFGGRTSGSLDTQYF
TRBJ2-7 | TRBV2 | CASSDNTGFFHEQYF
TRBJ1-5 | TRBV7-6 | CASSRGGERAQPQHF
TRBJ2-4 | TRBV7-9 | CASSLGGLAKNIQYF
TRBJ2-3 | TRBV12-1 | CASSSLGLAGDLTDTQYF